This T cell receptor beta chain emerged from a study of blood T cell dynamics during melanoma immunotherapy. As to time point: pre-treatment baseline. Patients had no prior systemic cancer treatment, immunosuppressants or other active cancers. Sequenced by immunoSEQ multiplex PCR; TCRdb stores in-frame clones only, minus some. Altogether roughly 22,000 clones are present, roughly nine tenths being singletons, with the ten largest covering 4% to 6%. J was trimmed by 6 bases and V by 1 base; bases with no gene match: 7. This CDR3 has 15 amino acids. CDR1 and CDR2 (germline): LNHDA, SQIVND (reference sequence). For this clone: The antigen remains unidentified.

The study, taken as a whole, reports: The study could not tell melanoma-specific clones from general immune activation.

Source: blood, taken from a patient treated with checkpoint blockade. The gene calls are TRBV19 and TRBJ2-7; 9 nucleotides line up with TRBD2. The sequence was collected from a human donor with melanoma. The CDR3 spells CASSIAGTSLSEQYF. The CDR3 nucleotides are TGTGCCAGTAGTATAGCCGGGACTAGCCTGAGCGAGCAGTACTTC.